The present T cell receptor beta chain was sequenced within a study of blood T cell repertoires in COVID-19. Clones were read by immunoSEQ multiplex PCR, and TCRdb kept only the in-frame ones, dropping some. The sample holds 150,000 to 200,000 clones, approximately 80% seen once. This clonotype originated in a woman aged 70 to 79 with COVID-19, enrolled during active disease. Sequencing was carried out using peripheral blood.

The CDR3 DNA reads as TGTGCCAGCACCGAAAGGACAGGGAGGTATGGCTACACCTTC. It is translated as CASTERTGRYGYTF. This chain uses TRBV6-5 with TRBJ1-2; TRBD1 agrees at 8 bases. The germline V gene encodes CDR1 MNHEY and CDR2 SVGAGI. J was trimmed by 5 bases and V by 7 bases; bases with no gene match: 9. This CDR3 region has 14 residues.